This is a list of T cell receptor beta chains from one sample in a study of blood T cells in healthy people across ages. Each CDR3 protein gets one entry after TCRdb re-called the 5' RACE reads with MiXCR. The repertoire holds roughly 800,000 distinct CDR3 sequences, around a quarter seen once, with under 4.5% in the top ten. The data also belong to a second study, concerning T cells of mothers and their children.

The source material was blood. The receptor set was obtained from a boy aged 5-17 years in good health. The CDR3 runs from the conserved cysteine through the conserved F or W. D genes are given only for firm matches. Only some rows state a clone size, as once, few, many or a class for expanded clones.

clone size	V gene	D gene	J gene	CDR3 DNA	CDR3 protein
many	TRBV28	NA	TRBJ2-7	TGTGCCAGCAGTTCGACTTCTTCCTACGAGCAGTACTTC	CASSSTSSYEQYF
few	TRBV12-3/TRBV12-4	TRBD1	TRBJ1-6	TGTGCCAGCAGTTTAGCGCCGGGGCAGGGGGCTTCACCCCTCCACTTT	CASSLAPGQGASPLHF
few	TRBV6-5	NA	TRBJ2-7	TGTGCCAGCAGTTCTTTGACAGGTCGCTACGAGCAGTACTTC	CASSSLTGRYEQYF
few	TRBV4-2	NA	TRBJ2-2	TGTGCCAGCAGCCAAAATCTCCAGAAAGAGACCGGGGAGCTGTTTTTT	CASSQNLQKETGELFF
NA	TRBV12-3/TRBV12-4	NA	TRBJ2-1	TGTGCCAGCAGTTCCAGATCAGCCGGCTCCTACAATGAGCAGTTCTTC	CASSSRSAGSYNEQFF
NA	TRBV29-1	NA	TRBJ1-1	TGCAGCGTTGACCTGGAGGGTTCCACTGAAGCTTTCTTT	CSVDLEGSTEAFF
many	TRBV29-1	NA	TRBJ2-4	TGCAGCGCACAGGGCTCTGGCAAAAACATTCAGTACTTC	CSAQGSGKNIQYF
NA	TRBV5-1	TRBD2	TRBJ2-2	TGCGCCAGCAGCCGGCCGCGTAACGGACTAGCGGGGGAACCGAACACCGGGGAGCTGTTTTTT	CASSRPRNGLAGEPNTGELFF
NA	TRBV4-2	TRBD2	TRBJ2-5	TGTGCCAGCAGCTCCGGAGGGACTAGCGGGAGAAGCCAAGAGACCCAGTACTTC	CASSSGGTSGRSQETQYF
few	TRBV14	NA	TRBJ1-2	TGTGCCAGCAGCCAAATGCAAGCTAACTATGGCTACACCTTC	CASSQMQANYGYTF
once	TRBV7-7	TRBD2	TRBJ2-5	TGTGCTAGCAGCTTATTCAAGCGGGGGGCGCAGGAAGAGACCCAGTACTTC	CASSLFKRGAQEETQYF
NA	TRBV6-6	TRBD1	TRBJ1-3	TGTGCCAGCAGTCCCCTTGACAGGGGCCTAAACACCATATATTTT	CASSPLDRGLNTIYF
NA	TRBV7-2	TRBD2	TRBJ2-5	TGTGCCAGCAGCTCACGGGGGGTGGAGACCCAGTACTTC	CASSSRGVETQYF
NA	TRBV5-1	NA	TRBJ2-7	TGCGCCAGCAGCTTGGTGTCAGGTGACTACGAGCAGTACTTC	CASSLVSGDYEQYF
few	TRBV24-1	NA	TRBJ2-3	TGTGCCACCAGTGATTACAGGGCGGGGGTCGTCACAGATACGCAGTATTTT	CATSDYRAGVVTDTQYF
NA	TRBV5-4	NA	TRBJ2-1	TGTGCCAGCAGCTCGTTTGCCAATGAGCAGTTCTTC	CASSSFANEQFF
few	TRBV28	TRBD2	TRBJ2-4	TGTGCCAGCAGTTTAGCGATCGCGGGAGGGGGAAACATTCAGTACTTC	CASSLAIAGGGNIQYF
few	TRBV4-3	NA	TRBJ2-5	TGCGCCAGCAGCCAAGAAGTGTCCGGACCCCTGGGGGAGCAGTACTTC	CASSQEVSGPLGEQYF
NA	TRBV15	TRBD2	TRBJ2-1	TGTGCCACCAGCAGAATAGCGGGATCCTACAATGAGCAGTTCTTC	CATSRIAGSYNEQFF
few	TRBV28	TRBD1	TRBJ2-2	TGTGCCAGCAGTTTACTAGGGACAGGATCGAACACCGGGGAGCTGTTTTTT	CASSLLGTGSNTGELFF
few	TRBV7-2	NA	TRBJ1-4	TGTGCCAGCAGCTTCGACAGGTGGGGTGAAAAACTGTTTTTT	CASSFDRWGEKLFF
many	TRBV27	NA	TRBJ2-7	TGTGCCAGCAGTTTGTCGAGCGGGCCATACTCCTACGAGCAGTACTTC	CASSLSSGPYSYEQYF
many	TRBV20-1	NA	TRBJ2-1	TGCAGTGCTAGGGGGGTGGGGCTCAACAATGAGCAGTTCTTC	CSARGVGLNNEQFF
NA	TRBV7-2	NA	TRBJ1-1	TGTGCCAGCAGCTTTGCGGGTTCCGGGACTGAAGCTTTCTTT	CASSFAGSGTEAFF
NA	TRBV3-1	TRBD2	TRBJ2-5	TGTGCCAGCAGCCAATATCTAGCGGGGAACCAAGAGACCCAGTACTTC	CASSQYLAGNQETQYF
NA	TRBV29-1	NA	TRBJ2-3	TGCAGCGCCGCGGCCGGGACTGGCACAGATACGCAGTATTTT	CSAAAGTGTDTQYF
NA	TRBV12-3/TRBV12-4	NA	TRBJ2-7	TGTGCCAGCAGCCTAGGGACGGGACCCTCCTACGAGCAGTACTTC	CASSLGTGPSYEQYF
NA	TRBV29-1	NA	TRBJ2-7	TGCAGCGTTGAAGAATTCGGGGGATACGAGCAGTACTTC	CSVEEFGGYEQYF
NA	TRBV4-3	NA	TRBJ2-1	TGCGCCAGCAGCCCCCGCCCCCGGGACTGGGCCTACAATGAGCAGTTCTTC	CASSPRPRDWAYNEQFF
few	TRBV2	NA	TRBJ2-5	TGTGCCAGCAGTGAGGGCAGTCAAGAGACCCAGTACTTC	CASSEGSQETQYF
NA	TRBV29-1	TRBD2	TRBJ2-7	TGCAGCGTTGCGGGCGGCGGGGGCGAGCAGTACTTC	CSVAGGGGEQYF
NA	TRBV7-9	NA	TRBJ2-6	TGTGCCAGCAGCTCCGTGGTCAGGAGCTCTGGGGCCAACGTCCTGACTTTC	CASSSVVRSSGANVLTF
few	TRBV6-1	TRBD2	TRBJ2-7	TGTGCCGTCACCAACAAACCTAGGGCTAGCGGGAGTTTCGAGCAGTACTTC	CAVTNKPRASGSFEQYF
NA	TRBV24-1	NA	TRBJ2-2	TGTGCCACCAGTGACCAGGGAGCCGGGGAGCTGTTTTTT	CATSDQGAGELFF
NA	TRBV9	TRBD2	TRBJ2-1	TGTGCCAGCAGTTCTAGCGGGAGGAGTCGGGGCCCCAATGAGCAGTTCTTC	CASSSSGRSRGPNEQFF
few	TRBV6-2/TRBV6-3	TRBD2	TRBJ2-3	TGTGCCAGCAGTTCCCCGGGACTAGCAGGATCAGATACGCAGTATTTT	CASSSPGLAGSDTQYF
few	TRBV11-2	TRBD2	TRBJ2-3	TGTGCCAGCAGCTTGGAGAGACTAGCGGGTTTCACAGATACGCAGTATTTT	CASSLERLAGFTDTQYF
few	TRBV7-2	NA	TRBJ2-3	TGTGCCAGCAGTCCCGGACACAGTTCAGATACGCAGTATTTT	CASSPGHSSDTQYF
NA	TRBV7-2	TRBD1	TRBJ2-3	TGTGCCAGCAGCGGGGGCAGGGGGGATACGCAGTATTTT	CASSGGRGDTQYF
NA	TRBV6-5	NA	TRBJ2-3	TGTGCCAGCAGTTACATGGCCAAACGCACAGATACGCAGTATTTT	CASSYMAKRTDTQYF
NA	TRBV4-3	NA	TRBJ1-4	TGCGCCAGCAGCCAAGAGGAGAGACGGGAAGATGAAAAACTGTTTTTT	CASSQEERREDEKLFF
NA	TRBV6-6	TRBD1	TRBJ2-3	TGTGCCAGCCTGGGGACAGGGGACTCAGATACGCAGTATTTT	CASLGTGDSDTQYF
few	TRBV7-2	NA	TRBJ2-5	TGTGCCAGCAGCTTAGCCTCCCCGAGGAACCCGGAGACCCAGTACTTC	CASSLASPRNPETQYF
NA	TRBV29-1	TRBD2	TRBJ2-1	TGCAGCGTTGACACGGGGAAGAGCGGGAGGGCCGATGAGCAGTTCTTC	CSVDTGKSGRADEQFF
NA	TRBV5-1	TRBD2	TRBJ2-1	TGCGCCAGCAGGGACGCCGGGACTAGCGGGGGCCGCTCCCACAATGAGCAGTTCTTC	CASRDAGTSGGRSHNEQFF
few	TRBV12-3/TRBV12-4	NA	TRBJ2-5	TGTGCCAGCAGTTTAGCCTGGGGAGGTTCAGAGACCCAGTACTTC	CASSLAWGGSETQYF
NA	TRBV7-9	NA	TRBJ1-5	TGTGCCAGCAGCCTTTGGCCCAATCAGCCCCAGCATTTT	CASSLWPNQPQHF
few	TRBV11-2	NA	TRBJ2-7	TGTGCCAGCAGCCGGACAGATTTCTACGAGCAGTACTTC	CASSRTDFYEQYF
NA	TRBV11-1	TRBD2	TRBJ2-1	TGTGCCAGCAGATCACCCCTGGGGACTAGCGGAAAATCGAGGGATGGTGAGCAGTTCTTC	CASRSPLGTSGKSRDGEQFF
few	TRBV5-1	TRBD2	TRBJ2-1	TGCGCCAGCAGCGTCTACGCTGGCGGGGGGGCCGGAGGTGAGCAGTTCTTC	CASSVYAGGGAGGEQFF
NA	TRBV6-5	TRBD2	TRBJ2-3	TGTGCCAGCAGACCCGGGACTACCACAGATACGCAGTATTTT	CASRPGTTTDTQYF
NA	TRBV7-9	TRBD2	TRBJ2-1	TGTGCCAGCAGCTTATTGTTGGGACTAGGCGATGAGCAGTTCTTC	CASSLLLGLGDEQFF
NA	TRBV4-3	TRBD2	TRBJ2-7	TGCGCCAGCAGCCAAGAAATCGGCGCTAGCGGGACCTACGAGCAGTACTTC	CASSQEIGASGTYEQYF
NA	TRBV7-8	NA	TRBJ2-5	TGTGCCAGCAGCTATAAGCTGGACGACCAACAAGAGACCCAGTACTTC	CASSYKLDDQQETQYF
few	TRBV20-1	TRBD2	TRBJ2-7	TGCAGTGTTAGAGATCCACTAGCGTCGAGCTCCTACGAGCAGTACTTC	CSVRDPLASSSYEQYF